The 19 T cell receptor beta chains below were found in one sample sequenced in a study of T-cell memory formation after mild COVID-19. TCRdb re-analysed the 5' RACE reads in MiXCR, keeping a single row per CDR3 protein. In the table there are 500,000 to 600,000 distinct CDR3 sequences, more than 15% of which are singletons. Sample: PBMCs or a T cell subset sorted from them (not recorded which). These receptors were obtained from an adult woman who had mild COVID-19 (a few samples of this study predate the infection). Cell type and time point are not known.

The chain employs TRBV4-1 and TRBJ2-5; D call uncertain. V lost 3 bases and J lost 3, with 20 bases in between. CDR1 and CDR2 from the germline V gene are MGHRA and YSYEKL. CDR3 length: 17 amino acids. This CDR3 is CASSQPISGPRKETQYF. The CDR3 DNA reads TGCGCCAGCAGCCAGCCCATTTCCGGGCCCCGTAAAGAGACCCAGTACTTC.

This clonotype was seen only a few times. CDR3: CASSTYLGWTEAFF. CDR3 DNA sequence: TGTGCCAGCAGTACCTACTTGGGATGGACTGAAGCTTTCTTT. This sequence joins TRBV6-2 or TRBV6-3 and TRBJ1-1; no clear D. Germline V gene lookup returns CDR1 MNHEY and CDR2 SVGEGT. Trimming stripped 5 bases from V and 5 bases from J, with 15 bases between. This CDR3 is 14 amino acids long.

The sample holds many counts of this clonotype. V usage is TRBV19 and J usage is TRBJ2-2, with 7 bases that match TRBD1. The J segment lost 6 bases and the V segment lost 7 bases, leaving 11 bases of the junction unmatched. This CDR3 is 15 amino acids long. Germline-derived CDR1 and CDR2 are LNHDA and SQIVND (reference sequence). As DNA, the CDR3 is TGTGCCAGTACCAACCAGGGGGTCGTGTCCGGGGAGCTGTTTTTT. Residues: CASTNQGVVSGELFF.

This clonotype was counted many times. This chain joins TRBV20-1 and TRBJ2-5, with D tentatively TRBD1 or TRBD2 (5 bases each). The V gene's germline CDR1 is DFQATT and CDR2 SNEGSKA (reference sequence). V was pared by 5 bases and J by 3 bases, with 13 bases between. The CDR3 totals 13 residues. CDR3 in amino acids: CSAPGTDEETQYF. CDR3 bases: TGCAGTGCTCCCGGGACGGATGAAGAGACCCAGTACTTC.

V is TRBV3-1 and J is TRBJ1-5; 10 nucleotides match TRBD1. The CDR3 loop spans 16 amino acids. V dropped 1 base and J dropped 4; count of bases not matched to a gene: 4. Germline V gene sequence: CDR1 LGHDT, CDR2 YNNKEL (reference sequence). This CDR3 is CASSQGVGQGNQPQHF. The CDR3 DNA reads TGTGCCAGCAGCCAAGGCGTGGGACAGGGGAATCAGCCCCAGCATTTT.

This clonotype was seen many times. This chain links TRBV5-1 with TRBJ2-6; TRBD1 matches 8 bases. Trimming removed 5 bases from V and 0 bases from J; junction bases left unmatched: 7. CDR1 is SGHRS, CDR2 YFSETQ, per germline. The CDR3 totals 17 residues. CDR3: CASSQQGGNSGANVLTF. DNA for the CDR3: TGCGCCAGCAGTCAACAGGGGGGTAACTCTGGGGCCAACGTCCTGACTTTC.

This clonotype was seen a few times. The chain links TRBV5-1 to TRBJ2-7, with D perhaps given as TRBD1 or TRBD2 (5 bases each). The ends were cut back, 0 bases at V and 4 bases at J, with 11 bases in the middle. This CDR3 region has 14 residues. Germline V CDR1 and CDR2: SGHRS, YFSETQ. This CDR3 is CASSLGDGRYEQYF. CDR3 sequence (DNA): TGCGCCAGCAGCTTGGGGGACGGCAGATACGAGCAGTACTTC.

This clonotype has only a few counts. J is TRBJ1-1 and V is TRBV6-5; D may be TRBD1 (5 bases). Per germline, CDR1 MNHEY and CDR2 SVGAGI. The CDR3 loop spans 16 amino acids. Trimming removed 5 bases from V and 5 bases from J, with 21 bases in between. The chain's CDR3 is CASSPAPGGGKTEAFF. The DNA of the CDR3 is TGTGCCAGCAGTCCCGCCCCCGGGGGGGGAAAGACTGAAGCTTTCTTT.

A few counts support this clonotype. The chain uses TRBV10-3 and TRBJ2-1, with 16 positions matching TRBD2. The CDR3 is 18 amino acids. The V gene's germline CDR1 is ENHRY and CDR2 SYGVKD. The junction had 3 bases not matched to a gene; V was cut back by 0 bases and J by 4 bases. The CDR3 coding sequence is TGTGCCATCAGTGAGTCGGGACTAGCGGGAGGGTTTTACAATGAGCAGTTCTTC. Encoded protein: CAISESGLAGGFYNEQFF.

The genes are TRBV6-1 and TRBJ1-5; possibly TRBD1 for D (5 bases). Germline CDR1 and CDR2: MNHNS and SASEGT. V shed 2 bases and J shed 3 bases, with 11 bases lying between them. The CDR3 spans 15 residues. The CDR3 DNA follows: TGTGCCAGCAGTGAATTGGCAGGGACCAATCAGCCCCAGCATTTT. It is translated as CASSELAGTNQPQHF.

The chain employs TRBV19 and TRBJ2-1; 13 nucleotides align to TRBD2. The J segment lost 5 bases and the V segment lost 5 bases, leaving 6 bases of the junction unmatched. The germline V gene has CDR1 LNHDA and CDR2 SQIVND (reference sequence). The length of the CDR3 is 16 residues. CDR3 residues: CASSGTSGMGDNEQFF. The CDR3 DNA follows: TGTGCCAGTAGTGGGACTAGCGGGATGGGGGACAATGAGCAGTTCTTC.

Concerning this clonotype: Mismatch with germline at one junction end may stem from a read error. V and J are TRBV7-8 and TRBJ1-5; 10 positions match TRBD1. Looked up from germline, CDR1 is SGHVS and CDR2 is FQNEAQ. This CDR3 has 15 residues. CDR3 bases: TGTGCCAGCAGCGACCGGGACAGGGGCAACCAGCCCCAGCATTTT. This gives the protein CASSDRDRGNQPQHF.

This clonotype was found a few times. V gene TRBV10-3 combines with J gene TRBJ2-1; TRBD2 matches at 11 bases. The CDR3 length is 15 residues. V shed 2 bases and J 6 bases; nucleotides not matched to a gene: 3. Germline-derived CDR1 and CDR2 are ENHRY and SYGVKD. CDR3 loop: CAISEGTSGANEQFF. The CDR3, as DNA: TGTGCCATCAGTGAGGGGACTAGCGGAGCCAATGAGCAGTTCTTC.

The J gene is TRBJ1-5, the V gene TRBV19; D is undetermined. Germline-derived CDR1 and CDR2 are LNHDA and SQIVND (reference sequence). The CDR3 spans 12 residues. V was shortened by 7 bases and J by 1 base, with 5 bases between the two germline ends. This CDR3 reads CASTRSNQPQHF. The CDR3 DNA reads as TGTGCCAGTACCAGAAGCAATCAGCCCCAGCATTTT.

The chain joins TRBV6-5 to TRBJ1-4; possible D gene TRBD1, 5 bases. Germline loops: CDR1 MNHEY, CDR2 SVGAGI. This CDR3 spans 14 amino acids. The V end was cut by 0 bases, the J end by 8 bases, with 10 bases between. The CDR3, as DNA: TGTGCCAGCAGTTACTCCCCGGGGGGGGAAAAACTGTTTTTT. Amino acid sequence: CASSYSPGGEKLFF.

There are many counts of this clonotype. V gene TRBV12-3 or TRBV12-4 combines with J gene TRBJ2-7, with TRBD2 as a possible D gene (5 bases). The CDR3 loop spans 13 amino acids. V was pared by 6 bases and J by 3 bases, with 12 bases between. The CDR3: CASSLSGGYEQYF. DNA of the CDR3: TGTGCCAGCAGCTTATCTGGAGGCTACGAGCAGTACTTC.

There are a few counts of this clonotype. The V and J genes are TRBV7-9 and TRBJ2-4; no clear D. Trimming cost V 3 bases and J 2 bases, with 8 bases left between them. The CDR3 extends over 14 amino acids. Looked up from germline, CDR1 is SEHNR and CDR2 is FQNEAQ (reference sequence). The CDR3 loop reads CASSLVEPKNIQYF. The CDR3 bases are TGTGCCAGCAGCTTGGTTGAACCCAAAAACATTCAGTACTTC.

The J gene is TRBJ1-1, the V gene TRBV4-1, with 8 positions matching TRBD1. CDR1 MGHRA and CDR2 YSYEKL come from the germline V gene. V dropped 3 bases and J dropped 2; count of bases not matched to a gene: 8. This CDR3 region has 16 residues. CDR3 in amino acids: CASSHRPGQGNTEAFF. For the CDR3, the DNA is TGCGCCAGCAGCCACCGACCCGGACAGGGAAACACTGAAGCTTTCTTT.

This chain links TRBV27 with TRBJ2-4; D is uncertain. CDR3 length: 15 residues. CDR1 is MNHEY and CDR2 is SMNVEV in the germline V gene (reference sequence). The V end was cut by 4 bases, the J end by 8 bases, with 18 bases between. CDR3 loop: CASSSPGPTADIQYF. In nucleotides, the CDR3 is TGTGCCAGCAGTTCTCCGGGCCCTACGGCGGACATTCAGTACTTC.